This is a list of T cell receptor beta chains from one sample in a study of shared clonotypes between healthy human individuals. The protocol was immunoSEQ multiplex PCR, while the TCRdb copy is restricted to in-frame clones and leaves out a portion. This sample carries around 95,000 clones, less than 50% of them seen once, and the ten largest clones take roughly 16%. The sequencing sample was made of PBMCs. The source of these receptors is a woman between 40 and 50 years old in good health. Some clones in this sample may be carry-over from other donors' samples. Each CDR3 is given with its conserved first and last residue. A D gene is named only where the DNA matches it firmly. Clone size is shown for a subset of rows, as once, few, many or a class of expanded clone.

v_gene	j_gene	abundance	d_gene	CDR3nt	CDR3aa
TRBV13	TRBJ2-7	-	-	TGTGCCAGCAGCTTGGGACCTCCACACTACGAGCAGTACTTC	CASSLGPPHYEQYF
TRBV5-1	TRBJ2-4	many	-	TGCGCCAGCAGACCGGACCAGGGAAACATTCAGTACTTC	CASRPDQGNIQYF
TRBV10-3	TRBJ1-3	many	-	TGTGCCATCAGCCAGACCGTTGGAAACACCATATATTTT	CAISQTVGNTIYF
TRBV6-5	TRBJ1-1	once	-	TGTGCCAGCAGTCTCCTGCTGAACACTGAAGCTTTCTTT	CASSLLLNTEAFF
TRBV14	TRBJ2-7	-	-	TGTGCCAGCAGCCAAGTACAGGCCTCCTACGAGCAGTACTTC	CASSQVQASYEQYF
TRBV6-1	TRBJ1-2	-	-	TGTGCCAGCAGTGAAGCGCACAGGGACTATGGCTACACCTTC	CASSEAHRDYGYTF
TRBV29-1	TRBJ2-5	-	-	TGCAGCGTTGAGATGAGCGTCGAGACCCAGTACTTC	CSVEMSVETQYF
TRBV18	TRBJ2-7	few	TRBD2	TGTGCCAGCTCACACGGACTAGCGGGCTTGTACGAGCAGTACTTC	CASSHGLAGLYEQYF
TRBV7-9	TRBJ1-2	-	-	TGTGCCAGCAGCTTAATAAGGGCCTCGACTAACTATGGCTACACCTTC	CASSLIRASTNYGYTF
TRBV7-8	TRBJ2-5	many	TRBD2	TGTGCCAGCAGTCGAAGGGGCGGGAGGGCCGGAGAGACCCAGTACTTC	CASSRRGGRAGETQYF
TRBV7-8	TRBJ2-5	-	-	TGTGCCAGCAGCACGTCATCAGAGACCCAGTACTTC	CASSTSSETQYF
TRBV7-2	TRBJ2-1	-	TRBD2	TGTGCCAGCAGCTTAGCGTGGAGCGGGAGATCCTACAATGAGCAGTTCTTC	CASSLAWSGRSYNEQFF
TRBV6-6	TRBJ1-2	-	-	TGTGCCAGCACCCCGACAGACTATGCTAACTATGGCTACACCTTC	CASTPTDYANYGYTF
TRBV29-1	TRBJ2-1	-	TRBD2	TGCAGCGTTGAGAGACTAGCGGGAGTCGGGGGTTACAATGAGCAGTTCTTC	CSVERLAGVGGYNEQFF
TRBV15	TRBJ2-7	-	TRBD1	TGTGCCACCAGCAGAGATCAGGGGGTCCCGAGCTGCGAGCAGTACTTC	CATSRDQGVPSCEQYF
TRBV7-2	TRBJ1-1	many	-	TGTGCCAGCAGCTTATACTCCAGGACAGAAGCTTTCTTT	CASSLYSRTEAFF
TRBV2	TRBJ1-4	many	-	TGTGCCAGCAGTGATAGGGGGAGAATTGAAAAACTGTTTTTT	CASSDRGRIEKLFF
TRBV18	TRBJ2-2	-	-	TGTGCCAGCTCACCGTCCCAGGGAATGATCGGGGAGCTGTTTTTT	CASSPSQGMIGELFF
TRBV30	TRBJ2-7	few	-	TGTGCCTGGGGGGTAGATTCGAGGCTTTACGAGCAGTACTTC	CAWGVDSRLYEQYF
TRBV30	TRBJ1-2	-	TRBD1	TGTGCCTGGAGCCTGACAGGGGGCGCCGGTGGCTACACCTTC	CAWSLTGGAGGYTF
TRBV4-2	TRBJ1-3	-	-	TGTGCCAGCAGCCAACTCCAGTCCTCTGGAAACACCATATATTTT	CASSQLQSSGNTIYF
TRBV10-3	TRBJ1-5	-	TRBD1	TGTGCCATCAGTGAGGGAAGGACAGGGAGGGGCAATCAGCCCCAGCATTTT	CAISEGRTGRGNQPQHF
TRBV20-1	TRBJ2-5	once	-	TGCAGTGCTTCAGGACAAGAGACCCAGTACTTC	CSASGQETQYF
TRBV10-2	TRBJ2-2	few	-	TGCGCCAGCAGTGGGAGGGTTAACACCGGGGAGCTGTTTTTT	CASSGRVNTGELFF
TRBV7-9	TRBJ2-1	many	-	TGTGCCAGCAGCTTAGGACTTCCATACAATGAGCAGTTCTTC	CASSLGLPYNEQFF
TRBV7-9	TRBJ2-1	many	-	TGTGCCAGCAGCTTAGCCTTGGCGGGCTCCTACAATGAGCAGTTCTTC	CASSLALAGSYNEQFF
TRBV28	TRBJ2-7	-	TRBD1	TGTGCCAGCAGTTTAAATCCTGTGACAGGGTTCTCCTACGAGCAGTACTTC	CASSLNPVTGFSYEQYF
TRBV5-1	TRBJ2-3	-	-	TGCGCCAGCAGCTTGGGGGTAGAGACAGATACGCAGTATTTT	CASSLGVETDTQYF
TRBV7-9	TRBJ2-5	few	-	TGTGCCAGCAGCTTCGGGGAGACCCAGTACTTC	CASSFGETQYF
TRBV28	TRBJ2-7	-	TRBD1	TGTGCCAGCAGTTCCGACAGGGGAAGCTACGAGCAGTACTTC	CASSSDRGSYEQYF
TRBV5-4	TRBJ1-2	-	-	TGTGCCAACAGCTTGGGTGGGGGCTACACCTTC	CANSLGGGYTF
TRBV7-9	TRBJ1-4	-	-	TGTGCCAGCAGCTTACCTCAGAGAGGTGAAAAACTGTTTTTT	CASSLPQRGEKLFF
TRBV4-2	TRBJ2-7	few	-	TGTGCCAGCAGCCAAGATAATCTAGCTTACGAGCAGTACTTC	CASSQDNLAYEQYF
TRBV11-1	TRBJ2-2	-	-	TGTGCCAGAGGACCTCCAGGGGTGTACAACCGGGGAGCTGTTTTT	CARGPPGVYNRGAVF
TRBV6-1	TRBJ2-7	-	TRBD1	TGTGCCAGCAGTCGACAGGGACAGGGGGGCTACGAGCAGTACTTC	CASSRQGQGGYEQYF
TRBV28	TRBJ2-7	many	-	TGTGCCAGCAGTGAAGGGTACGAGCAGTACTTC	CASSEGYEQYF
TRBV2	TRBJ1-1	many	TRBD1	TGTGCCAGCAGGGCGGACAGGGGCTCTGAAGCTTTCTTT	CASRADRGSEAFF
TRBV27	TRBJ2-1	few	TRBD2	TGTGCCAGCAGTTTCGGGACTAGCGGAAGCTCCTACAATGAGCAGTTCTTC	CASSFGTSGSSYNEQFF
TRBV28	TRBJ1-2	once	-	TGTGCCAGCAGTTTAGATCAGGACTATGGCTACACCTTC	CASSLDQDYGYTF
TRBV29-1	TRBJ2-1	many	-	TGCAGCGTTCGACAGTCATGGGGGTCAAACAATGAGCAGTTCTTC	CSVRQSWGSNNEQFF
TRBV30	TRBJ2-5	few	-	TGTGCCTGGAGCCCAGACAGCGCTGGGACCCAGTACTTC	CAWSPDSAGTQYF
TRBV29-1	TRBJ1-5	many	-	TGCAGCGCACAGGGTAGCAATCAGCCCCAGCATTTT	CSAQGSNQPQHF
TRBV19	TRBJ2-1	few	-	TGTGCCAGTAGTCCATCTCTGGACAGAAGGAATGAGCAGTTCTTC	CASSPSLDRRNEQFF
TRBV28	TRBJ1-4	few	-	TGTGCCAGCAGTCCCGCGACAGGCTCTAATGAAAAACTGTTTTTT	CASSPATGSNEKLFF